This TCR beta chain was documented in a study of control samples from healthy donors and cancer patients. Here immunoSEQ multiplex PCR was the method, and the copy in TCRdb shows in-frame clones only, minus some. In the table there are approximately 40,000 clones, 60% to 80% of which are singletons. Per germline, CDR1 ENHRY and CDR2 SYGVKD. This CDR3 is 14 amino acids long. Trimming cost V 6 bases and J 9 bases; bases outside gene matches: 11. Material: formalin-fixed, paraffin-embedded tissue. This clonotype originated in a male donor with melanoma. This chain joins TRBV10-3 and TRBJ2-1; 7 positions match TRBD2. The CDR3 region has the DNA TGTGCCATCAGCCCAGAGCGGGATTCGCCTGAGCAGTTCTTC. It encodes CAISPERDSPEQFF.